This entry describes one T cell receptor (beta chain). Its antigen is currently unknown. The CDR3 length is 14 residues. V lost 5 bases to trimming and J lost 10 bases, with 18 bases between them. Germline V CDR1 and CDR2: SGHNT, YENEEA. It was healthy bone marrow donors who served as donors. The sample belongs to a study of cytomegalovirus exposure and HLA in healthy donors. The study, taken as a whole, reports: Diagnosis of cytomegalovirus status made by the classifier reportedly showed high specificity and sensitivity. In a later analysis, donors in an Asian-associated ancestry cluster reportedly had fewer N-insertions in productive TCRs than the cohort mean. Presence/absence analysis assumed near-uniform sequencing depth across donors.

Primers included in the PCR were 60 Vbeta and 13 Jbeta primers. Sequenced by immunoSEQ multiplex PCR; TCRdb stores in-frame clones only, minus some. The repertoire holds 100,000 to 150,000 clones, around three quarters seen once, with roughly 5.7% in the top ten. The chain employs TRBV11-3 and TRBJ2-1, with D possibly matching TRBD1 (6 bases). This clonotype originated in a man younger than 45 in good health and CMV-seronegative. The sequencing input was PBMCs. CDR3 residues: CASSPLGTPREQFF. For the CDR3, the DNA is TGTGCCAGCAGCCCCCTGGGGACACCTCGAGAGCAGTTCTTC.